This T cell receptor (beta chain) was recovered during a study of blood T cell repertoires in COVID-19. Germline loops: CDR1 SGHDT, CDR2 YYEEEE. The CDR3 extends over 14 amino acids. The V segment lost 4 bases and the J segment 7 bases; nucleotides outside the gene matches: 9. Here immunoSEQ multiplex PCR was the method, and the copy in TCRdb shows in-frame clones only, minus some. The data hold 250,000 to 350,000 clones, with about 91% observed a single time. The TCR sequence derives from a woman aged 60 to 75 with acute or convalescent COVID-19. The specimen was peripheral blood. This sequence joins TRBV5-6 and TRBJ2-5, with 8 bases aligning to TRBD2. CDR3 sequence reads: CASSAGLEVGTQYF. CDR3 bases: TGTGCCAGCAGCGCGGGACTAGAAGTAGGGACCCAGTACTTC.